This T cell receptor (beta chain) was recorded in a study of T cell repertoires in cytomegalovirus infection. About the research overall: CMV infection and matching HLA type were both indicated by public TCR beta signatures. Broader study findings: The cumulative frequency of public TCR beta families identified carriers of CMV plus the relevant HLA. Across the ex vivo response, the dominant clonotypes were HLA-C-restricted CMV-specific TCR beta clonotypes.

TCRdb passed the reads through MiXCR, listing each CDR3 protein once. The sample carries some 57,000 distinct CDR3 sequences, roughly 32% recorded once. Germline V CDR1 and CDR2: SGHDT, YYEEEE. Germline trimming cut 4 bases from V and 1 base from J; bases unmatched to any gene: 5. The CDR3 loop spans 15 amino acids. About this clonotype: Antigen specificity is unknown.

The specimen was PBMCs, sequenced either directly or after in vitro stimulation (not recorded which). This clonotype originated in a human donor in good health (CMV status not recorded). Some clones in this sample may be carry-over from other donors' samples. The chain has TRBV5-6 and TRBJ2-5; 9 bases align to TRBD2. The CDR3 DNA sequence: TGTGCCAGCAGCCCCGGGACTAGCATCCAAGAGACCCAGTACTTC. Amino acids: CASSPGTSIQETQYF.